This T cell receptor beta chain was sequenced for a study of shared clonotypes between healthy human individuals. The study's findings and limits: For sorted subsets, rarefaction showed incomplete sequencing despite large depth.

Assay: immunoSEQ multiplex PCR; the TCRdb copy retains only in-frame clones and omits some. The table records nearly 1 million clones, approximately 80% of them present only once. V was clipped by 1 base and J by 1 base, with 8 bases between them. CDR1 and CDR2 (germline): LNHDA, SQIVND (reference sequence). The CDR3 runs to 14 residues. Regarding this clone: What it binds is not known.

Sequenced material: memory CD4+ T cells sorted from blood. The subset here: CD45RA-negative fraction. The TCR originated in a man aged 18 to 29 in good health. The chain couples TRBV19 to TRBJ2-7; perhaps D is TRBD1 or TRBD2 (5 bases each). The CDR3 spells CASSIAGTSYEQYF. CDR3 sequence (DNA): TGTGCCAGTAGTATAGCAGGGACGTCCTACGAGCAGTACTTC.